This T cell receptor beta chain was found in a study of T cell responses to AZD1222 COVID-19 vaccine. Study overall: Pooling covered second doses at about 4 or about 12 weeks. Study findings and constraints: Increases in Spike-specific TCR breadth and depth were seen after two AZD1222 doses.

V shed 5 bases, J shed 5 bases, and the junction held 6 bases outside the gene matches. The CDR3 has 14 residues. Germline CDR1 MNHEY, CDR2 SMNVEV (reference sequence). On this clone itself: As yet, its antigen is unknown.

Profiled with immunoSEQ multiplex PCR; TCRdb holds only in-frame clones, not every one. The sample consists of under 300,000 clones, more than 80% of them appearing once. V usage is TRBV27 and J usage is TRBJ1-2, with TRBD1 matching 9 bases. The source material was peripheral blood, sampled on day 0 of AZD1222 vaccination. The TCR comes from an adult in good health. The CDR3 region has the DNA TGTGCCAGCAGTATACAGGGGGCGCATTATGGCTACACCTTC. Translated: CASSIQGAHYGYTF.